This T cell receptor (beta chain) is drawn from a study of beta chain features in type 1 diabetes listed by TCRdb under 2018. About the investigation overall: Mean age, gender distribution, total cell number and subset yield did not differ between patients and healthy donors. Regulatory and stem cell-like memory subsets were isolated from only 8 patients and roughly 8 healthy donors, whereas naive and central memory subsets came from all 30 or so donors. A total of 85 million to 140 million sorted cells were examined across all samples, and a strong correlation was observed between cell number per subset and RNA yield. The study compared the TCRB repertoires of sorted circulating CD4+ T cell subsets in recently diagnosed type 1 diabetes patients with those in matched healthy donors.

Results the study describes overall, beyond this receptor: Sequencing cDNA rather than genomic DNA could over-represent highly expressing activated cells, although activation and CD3 levels did not differ between groups. Naive, central memory and regulatory TCRB repertoires appeared more similar among patients than among healthy donors. Only small numbers of individuals were included in the HLA sub-analyses, which left unresolved whether HLA type had any influence on TCRB rearrangement. Shorter templates might be favored by PCR, yet because patient and control samples were amplified and corrected together, any such skew would affect both groups equally. A moderate but significant shortening of TCRB CDR3 length was observed in type 1 diabetes patients in all four CD4+ subsets. At VDJ recombination sites, patients with type 1 diabetes made fewer insertions and deleted more nucleotides, a pattern implying thymic rearrangement abnormalities.

Sequences LGHNA (CDR1) and YSLEER (CDR2) are obtained from the germline V gene. The trim is 5 bases for V and 0 bases for J, with a gap of 11 bases between the germline ends. From the cysteine through the phenylalanine, the CDR3 covers 14 amino acids. Kept here is only the CDR3 DNA, which spans 42 bases and is read in frame from base 1. A single peripheral blood draw of around 0.11 L on average was collected from each donor into heparinised tubes. A BD FACSAria II and a panel including CD45RO, CCR7, CD25, CD127, CD95 and CD27 were used to sort naive, central memory, regulatory and stem cell-like memory CD4+ T cells. All sorted populations exceeded 95% purity. PBMCs were separated immediately by Lymphoprep density gradient centrifugation and were stained directly, without being cultured. To minimize batch effects, samples were stained and sorted in pairs, one healthy donor with one patient per experiment.

The entire amount of isolated RNA was reverse transcribed using the High Capacity cDNA Reverse Transcription Kit, so the sequenced TCRB transcripts were expressed ones. Naive, central memory and regulatory T cell samples underwent deep immunoSEQ sequencing, averaging around 3.7 million total reads per sample. After sorted cells were lysed in RLT buffer, RNA was extracted with DNase-treated RNeasy Micro or Mini kits, with the choice depending on cell number. Each cell subset was processed on its own to prevent cross-contamination, while patient and healthy donor samples were processed together. The immunoSEQ multiplex PCR was used to amplify TCRB sequences from cDNA, generating 87-bp fragments that spanned the CDR3 region. Sequencing of the amplicons was performed on the Illumina HiSeq platform. For the original study's pipeline: Synthetic template baselines were used to correct PCR bias computationally, reads within Hamming distance 2 were collapsed, and singletons that could not be merged were discarded. Reads were aligned to IMGT to assign V, D and J genes, CDR3 length, and insertions or deletions at six rearrangement sites. Within each subset, clonotype counts were normalized to sorted cell number, after which true diversity and Gini coefficients were computed with the tcR R package. The overlap coefficient, calculated on TCRB nucleotide sequences, was used to quantify repertoire sharing. Out-of-frame TCRB sequences from naive cells were analyzed as a proxy for the pre-selection repertoire. TCRdb took this table from immuneACCESS and kept in-frame rearrangements with V and J called. Such tables lack part of the clones; where checked against another copy, unresolved V genes explain under half of the gap, and the rest is unexplained. D and trimming were read from the DNA, whereas the V and J calls and clone size are those reported in that table. The sample data list approximately 170,000 clones, and roughly 60% of these were observed just once. The ten top clones hold 0.08% to 0.095% of the sample.

Details on this clone: The antigen it recognizes is unknown. No much larger clonotype is one base removed from it; base qualities were not supplied.

Material: naive CD4+ T cells from blood. The cell subset or site label, read with the paper, signifies: true naive CD4+ T cells. The V and J genes are TRBV4-3 and TRBJ2-7; the D gene remains uncertain. The sequence was collected from a man aged 25 to 40 with type 1 diabetes. The DNA sequence is TGCGCCAGCAGCTATTCCAGGAGCTCCTACGAGCAGTACTTC. Protein translation: CASSYSRSSYEQYF.